Listed below are T cell receptor beta chains from one sample, sequenced in a study of response to subunit inactivated influenza vaccine. TCRdb reprocessed the RT-PCR reads with MiXCR, giving one entry per CDR3 protein. There are approximately 520,000 distinct CDR3 sequences in the sample; approximately 16% occur only once, and roughly 3% lies in the top ten. The starting material was CD4+ T cells sorted from PBMCs, obtained less than 30 months after vaccination. The receptors shown here come from a man aged 45 to 70 who received an inactivated influenza vaccine. CDR3s include the opening cysteine and the closing phenylalanine or tryptophan. A D gene is named only where the DNA matches it firmly. The size field is filled for only some rows; it gives once, few, many or a size class.

.,TRBV20-1,16,TRBJ2-1,.,CSARDGKPLPNNEQFF,TGCAGTGCTAGGGATGGAAAGCCCCTACCCAACAATGAGCAGTTCTTC
.,TRBV5-1,14,TRBJ2-3,few,CASSLQTGTDTQYF,TGCGCCAGCAGCTTGCAGACAGGCACAGATACGCAGTATTTT
.,TRBV12-3/TRBV12-4,12,TRBJ1-1,many,CASSKTALEAFF,TGTGCCAGCAGCAAGACAGCCCTTGAAGCTTTCTTT
.,TRBV12-3/TRBV12-4,13,TRBJ2-1,many,CASSPRNSREQFF,TGTGCCAGCAGTCCCCGAAATAGCAGAGAGCAGTTCTTC
.,TRBV5-1,17,TRBJ1-4,many,CASSLWGSATKNEKLFF,TGCGCCAGCAGCTTGTGGGGGTCGGCAACGAAGAATGAAAAACTGTTTTTT
TRBD2,TRBV5-1,15,TRBJ2-5,.,CASSFSGMYQETQYF,TGCGCCAGCAGCTTTAGCGGGATGTACCAAGAGACCCAGTACTTC
.,TRBV11-2,13,TRBJ1-4,few,CASSLVRPAKLFF,TGTGCCAGCAGCTTAGTAAGGCCGGCAAAACTGTTTTTT
TRBD2,TRBV5-1,16,TRBJ2-3,few,CASSSLAGGSTDTQYF,TGCGCCAGCAGCTCTCTAGCGGGGGGGTCCACAGATACGCAGTATTTT
TRBD1,TRBV5-6,15,TRBJ1-3,few,CASSFAGGFGNTIYF,TGTGCCAGCAGCTTTGCAGGGGGCTTTGGAAACACCATATATTTT
.,TRBV7-2,12,TRBJ2-3,.,CASSLARSTQYF,TGTGCCAGCAGCTTAGCCAGGTCCACGCAGTATTTT
.,TRBV20-1,13,TRBJ1-1,.,CSAEKGGRGEAFF,TGCAGTGCAGAGAAGGGGGGTCGAGGTGAAGCTTTCTTT
TRBD1,TRBV20-1,19,TRBJ1-6,few,CSASGTPGGRESYNSPLHF,TGCAGTGCTAGCGGCACTCCAGGGGGCCGGGAGTCCTATAATTCACCCCTCCACTTT
.,TRBV12-3/TRBV12-4,17,TRBJ1-6,.,CASSPGLRGIYNSPLHF,TGTGCCAGCAGTCCCGGATTAAGGGGGATCTATAATTCACCCCTCCACTTT
TRBD1,TRBV6-5,15,TRBJ2-5,.,CASSYSMGQGGTQYF,TGTGCCAGCAGTTACTCGATGGGACAGGGAGGGACCCAGTACTTC
.,TRBV4-2,14,TRBJ1-1,.,CASRGGDMNTEAFF,TGTGCCTCGAGGGGGGGGGACATGAACACTGAAGCTTTCTTT
.,TRBV29-1,13,TRBJ1-1,.,CSVEGLMNTEAFF,TGCAGCGTGGAAGGACTAATGAACACTGAAGCTTTCTTT
.,TRBV28,12,TRBJ1-2,.,CASSLQRARYTF,TGTGCCAGCAGTTTACAGAGGGCTCGATACACCTTC
.,TRBV27,16,TRBJ2-3,.,CASSWRGRLGTDTQYF,TGTGCCAGCAGCTGGCGGGGGCGCCTGGGGACAGATACGCAGTATTTT
TRBD1,TRBV29-1,14,TRBJ2-1,few,CSVEQGQLYNEQFF,TGCAGCGTTGAACAGGGACAGCTTTACAATGAGCAGTTCTTC
.,TRBV5-4,15,TRBJ1-1,few,CASSLEGGRGTEAFF,TGTGCCAGCAGCTTGGAGGGGGGGCGCGGGACTGAAGCTTTCTTT
.,TRBV9,14,TRBJ2-2,.,CASSGIRDTGELFF,TGTGCCAGCAGCGGTATCAGGGATACCGGGGAGCTGTTTTTT
TRBD1,TRBV11-2,12,TRBJ1-2,.,CAGGRQGGGYTF,TGTGCCGGGGGACGACAGGGAGGTGGCTACACCTTC
TRBD2,TRBV25-1,17,TRBJ2-5,.,CASSEWGISGEHETQYF,TGTGCCAGCAGTGAATGGGGAATAAGCGGGGAGCACGAGACCCAGTACTTC
TRBD1,TRBV7-2,14,TRBJ1-4,.,CASSRDRGSEKLFF,TGTGCCAGCAGCCGAGACAGGGGAAGTGAAAAACTGTTTTTT
TRBD1,TRBV9,15,TRBJ2-5,.,CASSPSPGQQETQYF,TGTGCCAGCAGCCCATCACCGGGACAGCAAGAGACCCAGTACTTC
.,TRBV11-2,13,TRBJ1-2,few,CASSFRSPYGYTF,TGTGCCAGCAGCTTCCGATCCCCATATGGCTACACCTTC
.,TRBV25-1,12,TRBJ1-2,.,CASMEAGRGYTF,TGTGCCAGCATGGAGGCAGGGAGGGGCTACACCTTC